Listed below are T cell receptor beta chains from one sample, sequenced in a study of blood T cell repertoires in COVID-19. Clones were read by immunoSEQ multiplex PCR, and TCRdb kept only the in-frame ones, dropping some. Found here are about 200,000 clones, roughly 90% of them singletons; the top ten hold around 0.5%. The specimen was peripheral blood. The receptor source for this set is a man aged 45-65 years with acute or convalescent COVID-19. CDR3s include the opening cysteine and the closing phenylalanine or tryptophan.

TRBV7-2,CASSLTVKAFF
TRBV9,CASSSKKGYNEQFF
TRBV15,CATSRDRTGGLYGYTF
TRBV6-1,CASSESQGAWETQYF
TRBV10-3,CAISLDPGSSGANVLTF
TRBV28,CASSRLGGADAEKLFF
TRBV21-1,CASSSLYGQGGVTNTEAFF
TRBV30,CAWTGQIDYGYTF
TRBV27,CASSSGTGGRSPLHF
TRBV18,CASSPDFIAGPRSDTQYF
TRBV4-2,CASSQAAGTGLGNTIYF
TRBV4-2,CASSQDIGTSGSGRQYF
TRBV27,CASSPEQGAYGYTF
TRBV19,CASSWAGVETQYF
TRBV7-3,CASSPGLVIHEQYF
TRBV7-2,CASSFSTSEDTQYF
TRBV6-1,CASSELPDPGYGYTF
TRBV19,CASSTGQGWYGYTF
TRBV29-1,CSAPGSGGGPNQPQHF
TRBV27,CASSPGTSGYEQYF
TRBV6-1,CASSDRQGRVEAFF
TRBV15,CATSTRSPGYGYTF
TRBV9,CASSVGFVNEQFF
TRBV27,CASSTWTSGSPDTQYF
TRBV18,CASSAATGMNTEAFF
TRBV27,CASSGTGGSYYEQYF
TRBV2,CASSAGFTINTIYF
TRBV29-1,CSVTGTAIYEQYF
TRBV28,CASSLLGQRLGYTF
TRBV5-1,CASSMEGSGELFF
TRBV6-5,CATRLAGGPGDTQYF
TRBV7-2,CASSPTGSDQPQHF
TRBV7-2,CASTDSGRFHNEQFF
TRBV7-2,CASSSSGGQYEQFF
TRBV28,CASSSRGPGSEKLFF
TRBV28,CASSLTPPGFNSPLHF
TRBV27,CASSLWDRGLPEAFF